These T cell receptor beta chains were read from a single sample in a study of T-cell memory formation after mild COVID-19. TCRdb analysed the 5' RACE reads with MiXCR anew, one entry per CDR3 protein. This table holds 300,000 to 400,000 distinct CDR3 sequences, about 13% found once. The material sequenced was PBMCs or a T cell subset sorted from them (not recorded which). The source is a man between 18 and 29 years old who had mild COVID-19 (a few samples of this study predate the infection). Cell type and time point are not known. The CDR3 runs from the conserved cysteine through the conserved F or W. The D gene is left open where the match is weak. Clone size is given for some rows only: seen once, a few or many times, or a class if the clone is expanded.

v_call: TRBV6-5; clone_size: -; j_call: TRBJ2-2; d_call: TRBD2; cdr3_aa: CASSYASGGRGELFF; cdr3_nt: TGTGCCAGCAGTTACGCCAGCGGGGGCCGCGGGGAGCTGTTTTTT
v_call: TRBV6-5; clone_size: once; j_call: TRBJ1-4; d_call: -; cdr3_aa: CARSPGTATNEKLFF; cdr3_nt: TGTGCCAGAAGCCCCGGAACCGCAACTAATGAAAAACTGTTTTTT
v_call: TRBV6-5; clone_size: -; j_call: TRBJ1-2; d_call: TRBD1; cdr3_aa: CASSSRGGFYGYTF; cdr3_nt: TGTGCCAGCAGTTCCAGGGGGGGCTTCTATGGCTACACCTTC
v_call: TRBV5-4; clone_size: few; j_call: TRBJ1-1; d_call: -; cdr3_aa: CASSLPPPRTENTEAFF; cdr3_nt: TGTGCCAGCAGCTTGCCTCCCCCCCGGACGGAGAACACTGAAGCTTTCTTT
v_call: TRBV7-2; clone_size: few; j_call: TRBJ1-2; d_call: -; cdr3_aa: CASSLGTEVNYGYTF; cdr3_nt: TGTGCCAGCAGCTTAGGGACAGAAGTTAACTATGGCTACACCTTC
v_call: TRBV12-3/TRBV12-4; clone_size: few; j_call: TRBJ1-5; d_call: -; cdr3_aa: CASSFGGVYQPQHF; cdr3_nt: TGTGCCAGCAGTTTTGGTGGGGTTTATCAGCCCCAGCATTTT
v_call: TRBV7-9; clone_size: many; j_call: TRBJ2-7; d_call: TRBD1; cdr3_aa: CASSTSRDSWFQQYF; cdr3_nt: TGTGCCAGCAGCACCAGCCGGGACAGTTGGTTTCAGCAGTACTTC
v_call: TRBV20-1; clone_size: few; j_call: TRBJ1-6; d_call: -; cdr3_aa: CSFRSSYNSPLHF; cdr3_nt: TGCAGCTTTCGGAGCTCCTATAATTCACCCCTCCACTTT
v_call: TRBV7-9; clone_size: -; j_call: TRBJ2-1; d_call: TRBD1; cdr3_aa: CASSPRIRDRAYNEQFF; cdr3_nt: TGTGCCAGCAGCCCCCGAATCCGGGACAGGGCATACAATGAGCAGTTCTTC
v_call: TRBV2; clone_size: many; j_call: TRBJ1-1; d_call: -; cdr3_aa: CASSVQENTEAFF; cdr3_nt: TGTGCCAGCAGTGTCCAAGAGAACACTGAAGCTTTCTTT
v_call: TRBV20-1; clone_size: -; j_call: TRBJ1-2; d_call: TRBD1; cdr3_aa: CSARDLGQGNPGYTF; cdr3_nt: TGCAGTGCTAGAGATTTGGGACAGGGGAACCCGGGCTACACCTTC
v_call: TRBV4-2; clone_size: -; j_call: TRBJ1-4; d_call: TRBD1; cdr3_aa: CASSQAQGAATNEKLFF; cdr3_nt: TGTGCCAGCAGCCAAGCACAGGGGGCTGCAACTAATGAAAAACTGTTTTTT
v_call: TRBV3-1; clone_size: few; j_call: TRBJ2-7; d_call: -; cdr3_aa: CASSLDGPYEQYF; cdr3_nt: TGTGCCAGCAGCCTCGACGGACCCTACGAGCAGTACTTC
v_call: TRBV29-1; clone_size: -; j_call: TRBJ2-1; d_call: -; cdr3_aa: CSISGSQSSYNEQFF; cdr3_nt: TGCAGCATTTCCGGGTCCCAAAGCTCCTACAATGAGCAGTTCTTC
v_call: TRBV18; clone_size: few; j_call: TRBJ1-2; d_call: -; cdr3_aa: CASSPNTGAYGYTF; cdr3_nt: TGTGCCAGCTCACCGAATACAGGAGCCTATGGCTACACCTTC
v_call: TRBV6-2/TRBV6-3; clone_size: few; j_call: TRBJ1-6; d_call: -; cdr3_aa: CASSWTKYNSPLHF; cdr3_nt: TGTGCCAGCAGTTGGACCAAGTATAATTCACCCCTCCACTTT
v_call: TRBV21-1; clone_size: -; j_call: TRBJ1-2; d_call: -; cdr3_aa: CASSSKTMGYIGYTF; cdr3_nt: TGTGCCAGCAGCTCGAAAACCATGGGATATATAGGCTACACCTTC
v_call: TRBV5-1; clone_size: few; j_call: TRBJ1-6; d_call: -; cdr3_aa: CASSPPSPGPNSPLHF; cdr3_nt: TGCGCCAGCAGCCCACCCTCTCCTGGCCCCAATTCACCCCTCCACTTT
v_call: TRBV7-6; clone_size: few; j_call: TRBJ1-6; d_call: -; cdr3_aa: CASSALNGGNSPLHF; cdr3_nt: TGTGCCAGCAGCGCGCTCAACGGGGGTAATTCACCCCTCCACTTT
v_call: TRBV5-6; clone_size: few; j_call: TRBJ2-7; d_call: -; cdr3_aa: CASSLFTANEQYF; cdr3_nt: TGTGCCAGCAGCTTGTTCACCGCCAACGAGCAGTACTTC
v_call: TRBV30; clone_size: few; j_call: TRBJ2-7; d_call: -; cdr3_aa: CAWGRDILYEQYF; cdr3_nt: TGTGCCTGGGGCCGGGACATACTGTACGAGCAGTACTTC
v_call: TRBV2; clone_size: -; j_call: TRBJ2-7; d_call: -; cdr3_aa: CASTPAYEQYF; cdr3_nt: TGTGCCAGCACCCCGGCCTACGAGCAGTACTTC
v_call: TRBV5-1; clone_size: -; j_call: TRBJ1-1; d_call: TRBD1; cdr3_aa: CASRQGALDAEAFF; cdr3_nt: TGCGCCAGCAGACAGGGGGCATTGGACGCTGAAGCTTTCTTT
v_call: TRBV4-3; clone_size: many; j_call: TRBJ2-6; d_call: -; cdr3_aa: CASSQGGGSAGANVLTF; cdr3_nt: TGCGCCAGCAGCCAAGGAGGAGGGAGTGCTGGGGCCAACGTCCTGACTTTC
v_call: TRBV6-1; clone_size: -; j_call: TRBJ2-2; d_call: -; cdr3_aa: CASSVVAGELFF; cdr3_nt: TGTGCCAGCAGTGTAGTTGCCGGGGAGCTGTTTTTT
v_call: TRBV28; clone_size: -; j_call: TRBJ2-3; d_call: TRBD2; cdr3_aa: CASSMTSPDTQYF; cdr3_nt: TGTGCCAGCAGCATGACTAGCCCAGATACGCAGTATTTT
v_call: TRBV2; clone_size: -; j_call: TRBJ2-5; d_call: -; cdr3_aa: CASSEGSSRTQYF; cdr3_nt: TGTGCCAGCAGTGAAGGGAGCTCCCGGACCCAGTACTTC
v_call: TRBV2; clone_size: many; j_call: TRBJ2-7; d_call: -; cdr3_aa: CASTPGYEQYF; cdr3_nt: TGTGCCAGCACTCCAGGTTACGAGCAGTACTTC
v_call: TRBV10-3; clone_size: -; j_call: TRBJ1-2; d_call: -; cdr3_aa: CAITQTGGGYTF; cdr3_nt: TGTGCCATCACTCAGACAGGAGGTGGCTACACCTTC
v_call: TRBV12-3/TRBV12-4; clone_size: few; j_call: TRBJ1-5; d_call: -; cdr3_aa: CASIDGTASGPQHF; cdr3_nt: TGTGCCAGCATCGATGGGACGGCCTCTGGGCCCCAGCATTTT
v_call: TRBV12-3/TRBV12-4; clone_size: many; j_call: TRBJ2-1; d_call: TRBD2; cdr3_aa: CASSFLAGAYNEQFF; cdr3_nt: TGTGCCAGCAGTTTTCTCGCGGGGGCCTACAATGAGCAGTTCTTC
v_call: TRBV6-2/TRBV6-3; clone_size: -; j_call: TRBJ2-4; d_call: -; cdr3_aa: CASSYSIVIGRVSSPLAKNIQYF; cdr3_nt: TGTGCCAGCAGTTACTCGATAGTGATTGGCAGGGTATCTTCCCCGCTAGCCAAAAACATTCAGTACTTC
v_call: TRBV4-1; clone_size: once; j_call: TRBJ1-2; d_call: TRBD1; cdr3_aa: CASSQDPGQGANYGYTF; cdr3_nt: TGCGCCAGCAGCCAAGATCCGGGGCAGGGGGCTAACTATGGCTACACCTTC
v_call: TRBV20-1; clone_size: many; j_call: TRBJ2-1; d_call: TRBD2; cdr3_aa: CSARMAGGPYNEQFF; cdr3_nt: TGCAGTGCCAGGATGGCGGGGGGCCCCTACAATGAGCAGTTCTTC
v_call: TRBV7-2; clone_size: many; j_call: TRBJ1-1; d_call: -; cdr3_aa: CASSGSRARVNTEAFF; cdr3_nt: TGTGCCAGCAGCGGCTCCAGGGCGCGGGTGAACACTGAAGCTTTCTTT
v_call: TRBV4-3; clone_size: -; j_call: TRBJ2-1; d_call: -; cdr3_aa: CASSHGNSGSYNEQFF; cdr3_nt: TGCGCCAGCAGCCACGGTAATTCGGGCTCCTACAATGAGCAGTTCTTC
v_call: TRBV9; clone_size: -; j_call: TRBJ1-6; d_call: -; cdr3_aa: CASSVGVGYNSPLHF; cdr3_nt: TGTGCCAGCAGCGTAGGAGTGGGCTATAATTCACCCCTCCACTTT
v_call: TRBV28; clone_size: few; j_call: TRBJ2-1; d_call: -; cdr3_aa: CASSSAGGDFEQFF; cdr3_nt: TGTGCCAGCAGTTCGGCAGGGGGGGACTTTGAGCAGTTCTTC
v_call: TRBV7-6; clone_size: few; j_call: TRBJ2-3; d_call: TRBD2; cdr3_aa: CASSPGLAGSRDTQYF; cdr3_nt: TGTGCCAGCAGCCCGGGACTAGCGGGCTCAAGAGATACGCAGTATTTT